Listed below are T cell receptor beta chains from one sample, sequenced in a study of T cell changes during pregnancy in multiple sclerosis. The repertoire was sequenced with immunoSEQ multiplex PCR; TCRdb's copy has only in-frame clones and lacks some. The sample has about 73,000 clones; 85% to 95% are singletons. The sequences come from peripheral blood, collected in the third trimester of pregnancy. These receptors were obtained from a female donor in good health, enrolled as a control in a pregnancy study. Both conserved end residues are part of each CDR3. Fields, in order: J gene, clone size, D gene, V gene, CDR3 protein, CDR3 DNA. D genes are given only for firm matches. Some rows have no size entry. The others give once, few or many, or a class for an expanded clone.

TRBJ1-4,.,TRBD1,TRBV4-3,CASSQPQGGELFF,TGCGCCAGCAGCCAACCCCAGGGGGGAGAACTGTTTTTT
TRBJ2-2,.,.,TRBV6-5,CAGSYSQGTGELFF,TGTGCCGGCAGTTACTCGCAGGGGACCGGGGAGCTGTTTTTT
TRBJ2-7,.,.,TRBV7-2,CASSSSGGGGSYEQYF,TGTGCCAGCAGCTCCTCGGGCGGGGGCGGTTCCTACGAGCAGTACTTC
TRBJ1-2,.,TRBD1,TRBV18,CASSPGQGDYGYTF,TGTGCCAGCTCACCGGGACAGGGTGACTATGGCTACACCTTC
TRBJ2-5,.,.,TRBV7-9,CASSSTDQETQYF,TGTGCCAGCAGCTCGACAGACCAAGAGACCCAGTACTTC
TRBJ1-1,.,.,TRBV19,CASYPTLGDTEAFF,TGTGCCAGTTACCCTACCCTAGGGGACACTGAAGCTTTCTTT
TRBJ2-1,.,TRBD2,TRBV7-3,CASSQSSGRVNEQFF,TGTGCCAGCAGCCAAAGTAGCGGGAGGGTTAATGAGCAGTTCTTC
TRBJ1-5,.,.,TRBV7-9,CASSFGGEYQPQHF,TGTGCCAGCAGCTTCGGAGGGGAGTATCAGCCCCAGCATTTT
TRBJ2-7,once,TRBD1,TRBV7-3,CASSLNIGTGGSEQYF,TGTGCCAGCAGCTTAAATATAGGCACAGGGGGCTCCGAGCAGTACTTC
TRBJ1-5,once,.,TRBV21-1,CASSNRTGGLPQHF,TGTGCCAGCAGCAATAGAACCGGGGGTTTGCCCCAGCATTTT
TRBJ2-2,.,.,TRBV19,CASKISLDLNTGELFF,TGTGCCAGTAAAATTTCACTAGATTTAAACACCGGGGAGCTGTTTTTT
TRBJ1-2,.,TRBD1,TRBV28,CASSSLITDRGGGYTF,TGTGCCAGCAGTTCCCTGATAACGGACAGGGGAGGTGGCTACACCTTC
TRBJ1-1,.,.,TRBV18,CASSSKQGTEAFF,TGTGCCAGCTCATCGAAACAGGGTACTGAAGCTTTCTTT
TRBJ2-2,.,.,TRBV4-3,CASSPPGTGELFF,TGCGCCAGCAGCCCGCCGGGCACCGGGGAGCTGTTTTTT
TRBJ2-1,.,.,TRBV6-5,CASSYGYEQFF,TGTGCCAGCAGTTACGGCTATGAGCAGTTCTTC
TRBJ2-2,.,TRBD1,TRBV2,CASSDQQGNGELFF,TGTGCCAGCAGTGATCAACAGGGGAACGGGGAGCTGTTTTTT
TRBJ2-3,.,.,TRBV6-4,CASSDGTSTDTQYF,TGTGCCAGCAGTGACGGGACTAGCACAGATACGCAGTATTTT
TRBJ2-3,.,TRBD2,TRBV9,CASSFGTSGTDTQYF,TGTGCCAGCAGCTTCGGGACTAGCGGCACAGATACGCAGTATTTT
TRBJ2-7,.,TRBD1,TRBV13,CASSPQGGQGYEQYF,TGTGCCAGCAGCCCCCAGGGGGGACAGGGGTACGAGCAGTACTTC
TRBJ2-7,.,TRBD1,TRBV27,CASTWTGDSYEQYF,TGTGCCAGCACCTGGACAGGGGACTCCTACGAGCAGTACTTC
TRBJ2-7,.,.,TRBV30,CAWSEGQFYEQYF,TGTGCCTGGAGTGAAGGACAGTTCTACGAGCAGTACTTC
TRBJ2-7,once,.,TRBV4-2,CASSLQGTYEQYF,TGTGCCAGCAGCCTACAGGGAACCTACGAGCAGTACTTC
TRBJ2-5,.,TRBD2,TRBV6-5,CASRSGSETQYF,TGTGCCAGCAGGAGCGGGAGTGAGACCCAGTACTTC
TRBJ2-7,.,TRBD1,TRBV27,CASSLSTGGGYEQYF,TGTGCCAGCAGTTTATCGACAGGGGGCGGCTACGAGCAGTACTTC
TRBJ2-3,once,TRBD2,TRBV6-5,CASRLAGVGTDTQYF,TGTGCCAGCAGACTAGCGGGAGTGGGCACAGATACGCAGTATTTT
TRBJ1-2,.,.,TRBV10-3,CAINEGAIDSYTF,TGTGCCATCAATGAGGGAGCGATCGATAGCTACACCTTC
TRBJ2-7,.,.,TRBV5-1,CASSSGATGTLYEQYF,TGCGCCAGCAGCTCAGGGGCCACCGGGACACTTTACGAGCAGTACTTC
TRBJ2-3,.,.,TRBV30,CAWSPLTDTQYF,TGTGCCTGGAGTCCCCTGACAGATACGCAGTATTTT
TRBJ2-7,.,.,TRBV7-6,CASSLDLRDYEQYF,TGTGCCAGCAGCTTAGACCTCAGGGACTACGAGCAGTACTTC
TRBJ2-3,medium-sized,TRBD2,TRBV29-1,CSVDDEREPYTQYF,TGCAGCGTTGATGATGAGCGGGAGCCCTATACGCAGTATTTT
TRBJ2-3,.,.,TRBV7-2,CASSLVGSGSADTQYF,TGTGCCAGCAGCTTAGTCGGGAGTGGATCAGCAGATACGCAGTATTTT
TRBJ1-1,.,TRBD1,TRBV28,CASRRTGGFFTEAFF,TGTGCCAGCAGACGGACAGGGGGCTTTTTTACTGAAGCTTTCTTT
TRBJ2-1,.,TRBD2,TRBV27,CASSKTSGYNEQFF,TGTGCCAGCAGTAAGACTAGCGGATACAATGAGCAGTTCTTC
TRBJ1-6,once,.,TRBV27,CASSSPPYRDNSPLHF,TGTGCCAGCAGTTCACCCCCCTACAGGGACAATTCACCCCTCCACTTT
TRBJ2-7,few,.,TRBV5-1,CASTDTAYEQYF,TGCGCCAGCACCGACACGGCCTACGAGCAGTACTTC
TRBJ2-3,.,.,TRBV30,CAWTRRTDTQYF,TGTGCCTGGACTAGGCGTACAGATACGCAGTATTTT
TRBJ1-2,.,TRBD1,TRBV27,CASSFDREHYGYTF,TGTGCCAGCAGTTTTGACAGGGAGCACTATGGCTACACCTTC
TRBJ2-3,.,.,TRBV18,CASSPSDTQYF,TGTGCCAGCTCACCAAGCGATACGCAGTATTTT
TRBJ1-5,.,.,TRBV7-9,CASSLGPGFNQPQHF,TGTGCCAGCAGCTTGGGGCCCGGCTTTAATCAGCCCCAGCATTTT
TRBJ2-7,.,TRBD2,TRBV5-4,CASSNLAGDLDEQYF,TGTGCCAGCAGCAATCTAGCGGGAGACTTGGACGAGCAGTACTTC
TRBJ2-1,.,TRBD2,TRBV6-1,CASSEGASGRGLAEQFF,TGTGCCAGCAGTGAAGGGGCTAGCGGGAGAGGGTTAGCTGAGCAGTTCTTC
TRBJ1-2,.,.,TRBV7-9,CASSSPWGKTNYGYTF,TGTGCCAGCAGCTCCCCCTGGGGCAAAACTAACTATGGCTACACCTTC
TRBJ2-7,.,.,TRBV5-1,CASSYGTAEQYF,TGCGCCAGCAGCTACGGGACTGCCGAGCAGTACTTC
TRBJ1-5,.,TRBD1,TRBV19,CASSVGQGLVQPQHF,TGTGCCAGTAGTGTAGGACAGGGCCTTGTTCAGCCCCAGCATTTT
TRBJ1-4,once,.,TRBV2,CASSGKLGNYNEKLFF,TGTGCCAGCAGTGGGAAATTGGGCAATTATAATGAAAAACTGTTTTTT
TRBJ2-5,.,TRBD2,TRBV2,CASSQTSGGAGETQYF,TGTGCCAGCAGTCAGACTAGCGGGGGGGCCGGTGAGACCCAGTACTTC
TRBJ2-7,once,.,TRBV5-6,CASSFLETHVRDKTYEQYF,TGTGCCAGCAGCTTTTTGGAGACTCACGTCCGGGACAAAACTTACGAGCAGTACTTC
TRBJ2-7,.,TRBD2,TRBV6-1,CASSLASGGVHEQYF,TGTGCCAGCAGTCTTGCATCCGGGGGGGTGCACGAGCAGTACTTC
TRBJ2-1,once,TRBD2,TRBV27,CASSHSGRTEMNEQFF,TGTGCCAGCAGTCATAGCGGGAGGACCGAAATGAATGAGCAGTTCTTC
TRBJ1-5,.,TRBD1,TRBV28,CASWPGQRDQPQHF,TGTGCCAGCTGGCCGGGACAGAGGGATCAGCCCCAGCATTTT
TRBJ1-2,.,.,TRBV4-2,CASSQEQDYGYTF,TGTGCCAGCAGCCAAGAACAGGACTATGGCTACACCTTC
TRBJ1-2,.,.,TRBV10-1,CASSDDRNYGYTF,TGCGCCAGCAGTGATGATCGGAACTATGGCTACACCTTC
TRBJ2-2,.,.,TRBV6-5,CASRKGGTGELFF,TGTGCCAGCAGAAAAGGGGGAACCGGGGAGCTGTTTTTT
TRBJ1-1,.,.,TRBV18,CASSPRPGLTEAFF,TGTGCCAGCTCACCACGACCAGGCCTCACTGAAGCTTTCTTT
TRBJ1-6,.,TRBD1,TRBV10-1,CASSDGQGHSPLHF,TGCGCCAGCAGTGACGGACAGGGGCATTCACCCCTCCACTTT